The clone carrying this T cell receptor (beta chain) was recorded many times. TCRdb itself ran the 5' RACE reads through MiXCR, one entry per CDR3 protein. This table holds about 23,000 distinct CDR3 sequences, about 4.4% found once. The CDR3 extends over 13 amino acids. The V gene lost 0 bases and the J gene lost 4 bases, with 7 bases spanning the gap. CDR1 is SGHRS and CDR2 is YFSETQ in the germline V gene. The sample comes from a study of spatial heterogeneity in lung cancer. The time point denotes: sample taken at primary tumor resection. The receptor was derived from a male donor with early-stage non-small cell lung cancer. This specimen consisted of PBMCs, obtained at surgery. The rearrangement joins TRBV5-1 to TRBJ1-1; D is unclear. The chain's CDR3 is CASSLDWGTEAFF. The CDR3 DNA reads TGCGCCAGCAGCTTGGATTGGGGCACTGAAGCTTTCTTT.